The T cell receptor beta chain under discussion was sequenced for a study of PD-1 blockade in classical Hodgkin lymphoma. Study-wide background: Nivolumab dosed at 3 mg/kg went to patients intravenously every 2 weeks.

TCRdb's copy holds only in-frame clones and misses some; the assay was immunoSEQ multiplex PCR. The profile shows some 95,000 clones, roughly nine tenths of them singletons. Notes on the study in general: Partial responders and progressors had significantly lower baseline TCR diversity. Compared with baseline, CD4+ but not CD8+ TCR diversity had risen significantly by C4D1.

This clone was found once. Antigen specificity is unknown. Each patient's relapse followed autologous stem cell transplantation, and brentuximab vedotin exposure varied. Patients showed best responses of complete response, partial response or progressive disease. This CDR3 region has 12 residues. Germline-derived CDR1 and CDR2 are MNHEY and SVGAGI. Trimming stripped 5 bases from V and 8 bases from J, with 12 bases between. The chain joins TRBV6-5 to TRBJ1-1; no reliable D call. This receptor was taken from a human donor with classical Hodgkin lymphoma. The starting material was peripheral blood mononuclear cells (PBMCs), obtained before the second cycle of nivolumab. CDR3 amino acids: CASSAETGEAFF. The CDR3 nucleotides are TGTGCCAGCAGTGCGGAGACCGGGGAAGCTTTCTTT.